This is a list of T cell receptor beta chains from one sample in a study of OX40 agonist ivuxolimab in advanced cancers. Sequencing was performed with immunoSEQ multiplex PCR; in TCRdb, only in-frame clones are kept and a portion is missing. Of 20,000 or so clones in the sample, roughly 78% were seen once. The input for sequencing was CD4+ or CD8+ T cells sorted from blood, taken in a trial of the OX40 agonist ivuxolimab. The receptors derive from an adult with an advanced solid tumor such as melanoma, head and neck, liver or kidney cancer. The CDR3 runs from the conserved cysteine through the conserved F or W. The order of the fields is clone size, V gene, J gene, D gene, CDR3 DNA, CDR3 protein. A D gene is named only where the DNA matches it firmly. Clone size is shown for a subset of rows, as once, few, many or a class of expanded clone.

>.|TRBV9|TRBJ2-3|.
TGTGCCAGCAGCGTGGGCGGGGGCCTTCTGTATTTT
CASSVGGGLLYF
>.|TRBV7-6|TRBJ1-1|TRBD1
TGTGCCAGCCTCCAAGTGGGACAGATACTGAACACTGAAGCTTTCTTT
CASLQVGQILNTEAFF
>.|TRBV5-6|TRBJ2-3|TRBD1
TGTGCCAGCAGCCTAGACAGGGGATATACAGATACGCAGTATTTT
CASSLDRGYTDTQYF
>.|TRBV5-4|TRBJ1-1|TRBD1
TGTGCCAGCAGCTTTTCGACAGGGGGAGCCAACACTGAAGCTTTCTTT
CASSFSTGGANTEAFF
>.|TRBV7-8|TRBJ1-6|.
TGTGCCAGCAGCTCTCCTTTGACAGGATCCAACCTCTATAATTCACCCCTCCACTTT
CASSSPLTGSNLYNSPLHF
>.|TRBV28|TRBJ1-2|.
TGTGCCAGCAGCCTGCAACGCGGGGCTGGGTACACCTTC
CASSLQRGAGYTF
>.|TRBV7-9|TRBJ2-7|TRBD2
TGTGCCAGCAGCTGGGGACTAGCGGGGAACTACGAGCAGTACTTC
CASSWGLAGNYEQYF
>.|TRBV25-1|TRBJ1-2|.
TGTGCCAGCAGTGTGGGGGGCAGGGGCGACTATGGCTACACCTTC
CASSVGGRGDYGYTF
>once|TRBV28|TRBJ1-2|.
TGTGCCAGCAGTTTCGGGCACAGGGAAACTATTAACTATGGCTACACCTTC
CASSFGHRETINYGYTF
>.|TRBV6-5|TRBJ1-1|.
TGTGCCAGCAGTTGGGAAGAATACACTGAAGCTTTCTTT
CASSWEEYTEAFF
>.|TRBV27|TRBJ2-7|.
TGTGCCAGCAGTCCATCGACAGGAGGAGTATCCTACGAGCAGTACTTC
CASSPSTGGVSYEQYF
>.|TRBV7-9|TRBJ2-1|TRBD2
TGTGCCAGCAGCCTTCTAGCGGGGGAACAAGGCAATGAGCAGTTCTTC
CASSLLAGEQGNEQFF
>.|TRBV27|TRBJ2-7|.
TGTGCCAGCAGTTTTCGGTACTCCTACGAGCAGTACTTC
CASSFRYSYEQYF
>few|TRBV15|TRBJ1-4|.
TGTGCCACCAGCAGAGTGCTGGGAACTAATGAAAAACTGTTTTTT
CATSRVLGTNEKLFF
>few|TRBV9|TRBJ2-1|.
TGTGCCAGCAGCGTAATTAGCGGAGCCTACAATGAGCAGTTCTTC
CASSVISGAYNEQFF
>.|TRBV5-5|TRBJ1-1|TRBD1
TGTGCCAGCAGCTCGGGACAGGGTTTTACTGAAGCTTTCTTT
CASSSGQGFTEAFF
>.|TRBV27|TRBJ1-4|TRBD1
TGTGCCAGCAGTCCGGGACAGGGTCTACATGAAAAACTGTTTTTT
CASSPGQGLHEKLFF
>.|TRBV19|TRBJ2-1|.
TGTGCCAGTGTGGATTTAGCCTACAATGAGCAGTTCTTC
CASVDLAYNEQFF
>.|TRBV2|TRBJ1-5|.
TGTGCCAGCGGGAGGTCGTACCATAGCAATCAGCCCCAGCATTTT
CASGRSYHSNQPQHF
>.|TRBV5-5|TRBJ1-2|.
TGTGCCAGCAGCGCTGGGAACTATGGCTACACCTTC
CASSAGNYGYTF
>.|TRBV27|TRBJ2-7|.
TGTGCCAGCAGTTTATCGGGTGGGGGGTCCTACGAGCAGTACTTC
CASSLSGGGSYEQYF
>.|TRBV7-9|TRBJ2-2|.
TGTGCCAGCAGCTTAAGTATCGTGGGGCCCGCCGGGGAGCTGTTTTTT
CASSLSIVGPAGELFF
>.|TRBV15|TRBJ2-3|.
TGTGCCACCAGCAGAGGGGAGGCCCCGACAGATACGCAGTATTTT
CATSRGEAPTDTQYF
>.|TRBV7-2|TRBJ2-1|.
TGTGCCAGCAGCTTAACAGGTAATGAGCAGTTCTTC
CASSLTGNEQFF
>.|TRBV4-3|TRBJ2-1|.
TGCGCCAGCAGCCAAGATCCAGCCGGGGACTACAATGAGCAGTTCTTC
CASSQDPAGDYNEQFF
>.|TRBV27|TRBJ2-1|TRBD2
TGTGCCAGCAGTTTAGGGGCTAGCGGGAGGAATGAGCAGTTCTTC
CASSLGASGRNEQFF
>.|TRBV2|TRBJ2-5|.
TGTGCCAGCAGTAGGTCTGTGTTGACCCAGTACTTC
CASSRSVLTQYF
>.|TRBV9|TRBJ1-2|.
TGTGCCAGCAGCGTACCCGGGGCCCCCTATGGCTACACCTTC
CASSVPGAPYGYTF
>.|TRBV15|TRBJ2-1|TRBD1
TGTGCCACCAGCGCGGGACAGGGGGCGGACGGCAATGAGCAGTTCTTC
CATSAGQGADGNEQFF
>.|TRBV19|TRBJ1-1|TRBD1
TGTGCCAGTAGTATGGACAGGGGAGGCACTGAAGCTTTCTTT
CASSMDRGGTEAFF
>.|TRBV7-2|TRBJ1-3|.
TGTGCCAGCAGCTTAGAAGGACAGCTTGGAAACACCATATATTTT
CASSLEGQLGNTIYF
>.|TRBV5-6|TRBJ2-4|.
TGTGCCAGCAGTTCGAGTTTAAAAAACATTCAGTACTTC
CASSSSLKNIQYF
>few|TRBV10-3|TRBJ1-1|.
TGTGCCATCAAAGCTCCTACGGGATACACTGAAGCTTTCTTT
CAIKAPTGYTEAFF
>.|TRBV19|TRBJ2-3|TRBD2
TGTGCCAGTAGCGCGGGGGTTTACACAGATACGCAGTATTTT
CASSAGVYTDTQYF
>.|TRBV18|TRBJ2-1|.
TGTGCCAGCTCACCACACGTAGCGGTTAATGAGCAGTTCTTC
CASSPHVAVNEQFF
>.|TRBV27|TRBJ1-3|.
TGTGCCAGCAGTCCCCGGGGGGAATACTCTGGAAACACCATATATTTT
CASSPRGEYSGNTIYF
>.|TRBV9|TRBJ2-1|.
TGTGCCAGCTCCAGTAGCGCCAATGAGCAGTTCTTC
CASSSSANEQFF
>few|TRBV21-1|TRBJ1-1|.
TGTGCCAAGCCGACTCGGGTCTTTAGCGCTGAAGCTTTCTTT
CAKPTRVFSAEAFF
>.|TRBV19|TRBJ1-1|TRBD1
TGTGCCAGTAGTATAGTCGTCAGGGGGCTGGAGACTGAAGCTTTCTTT
CASSIVVRGLETEAFF